The 25 T cell receptor beta chains given below trace back to one sample, sequenced in a study of blood T cell repertoires in COVID-19. Data came from immunoSEQ multiplex PCR; TCRdb stores just in-frame clones and leaves some out. The sample lists fewer than 70,000 clones; over 70% were seen once. Specimen: peripheral blood. These TCRs come from a man aged 60-69 years with acute or convalescent COVID-19.

In this sample, this clone turned up once. The chain combines TRBV5-1 with TRBJ1-5; possibly TRBD1 for D (6 bases). CDR3 size: 17 residues. The ends were cut back, 9 bases at V and 2 bases at J, with 24 bases in the middle. The germline gives CDR1 SGHRS, CDR2 YFSETQ. CDR3 coding DNA: TGCGCCACCCCTGAGAAGGGAGAGGGGGAAGGCAATCAGCCCCAGCATTTT. It translates to CATPEKGEGEGNQPQHF.

This rearrangement joins TRBV4-1 to TRBJ1-4; D is ambiguous. The CDR3 runs 15 residues. Germline values: CDR1 MGHRA, CDR2 YSYEKL. V lost 0 bases and J 2 bases, leaving 7 bases between the germline ends. Here the CDR3 reads CASSQEGRTNEKLFF. The CDR3, as DNA: TGCGCCAGCAGCCAAGAAGGGAGGACTAATGAAAAACTGTTTTTT.

This clone was detected only once. The rearrangement joins TRBV11-3 to TRBJ2-3; 12 bases are a match to TRBD2. V lost 4 bases, J lost 4 bases, and 6 bases stayed unmatched. The germline gives CDR1 SGHNT, CDR2 YENEEA. The CDR3 spans 16 residues. The CDR3 reads CASSSRLAGDADTQYF. The CDR3 DNA is TGTGCCAGCAGCTCGAGACTAGCGGGGGATGCAGATACGCAGTATTTT.

V usage is TRBV13 and J usage is TRBJ1-2; tentatively, D is TRBD1 (6 bases). The CDR3 consists of 16 residues. Between the trimmed V and J ends, which lost 5 bases and 4 bases, there was a span of 20 bases. Germline assignment: CDR1 PRHDT and CDR2 FYEKMQ (reference sequence). CDR3 in DNA: TGTGCCAGCAGCCCAACGGCAGGGGTTGTATCCTATGGCTACACCTTC. This gives the protein CASSPTAGVVSYGYTF.

This chain uses TRBV9 with TRBJ2-3; 9 positions agree with TRBD2. The germline gives CDR1 SGDLS, CDR2 YYNGEE. The CDR3 is 16 residues long. Trimming at V came to 3 bases and at J to 0 bases, leaving 5 bases not matched to a gene. The CDR3 reads CASSEGTSLSTDTQYF. For the CDR3, the DNA is TGTGCCAGCAGCGAGGGGACTAGCCTTAGCACAGATACGCAGTATTTT.

The CDR3 DNA is TGCGCCAGCAGGGAGGGGGGGGGCGGCGGTTACGAGCAGTACTTC. It translates to CASREGGGGGYEQYF. The rearrangement links TRBV10-1 to TRBJ2-7, with D maybe TRBD2 (7 bases). Germline V gene lookup returns CDR1 WNHNN and CDR2 SYGVQD (reference sequence). The CDR3 length is 15 residues. Trimming removed 6 bases at V and 4 bases at J, with 19 bases between.

The chain couples TRBV29-1 to TRBJ1-1; D perhaps matches TRBD1 (5 bases). The V gene's germline CDR1 is SQVTM and CDR2 ANQGSEA. The CDR3 spans 13 residues. The germline V and J ends were trimmed by 4 bases and 0 bases, with 9 bases remaining between them. In DNA, the CDR3 is TGCAGCGTTGTAAAGGACATGAACACTGAAGCTTTCTTT. Encoded protein: CSVVKDMNTEAFF.

The chain uses TRBV2 and TRBJ1-6; 7 nucleotides align to TRBD1. Germline V lookup: CDR1 SNHLY, CDR2 FYNNEI. This CDR3 spans 17 amino acids. The J segment lost 2 bases and the V segment lost 6 bases, leaving 10 bases of the junction unmatched. The CDR3 spells CASRRDRLVPYNSPLHF. The CDR3, as DNA: TGTGCCAGCAGGCGGGACAGACTTGTCCCCTATAATTCACCCCTCCACTTT.

The J gene is TRBJ1-2, the V gene TRBV29-1; D is possibly TRBD1 (6 bases). V lost 7 bases and J lost 7, with 19 bases in between. The germline gives CDR1 SQVTM, CDR2 ANQGSEA. The CDR3 sequence is 13 residues long. The CDR3 bases are TGCAGCGCGACCGGGACACTCAATTCTGGCTACACCTTC. Translating gives CSATGTLNSGYTF.

This clone showed up just a few times. DNA of the CDR3: TGTGCCTGGAGTGTACTGTCGACAGGGCCGAATGGGCTGTTTTTT. It translates to CAWSVLSTGPNGLFF. The chain has TRBV30 and TRBJ1-4; 7 nucleotides match TRBD1. The CDR3 extends over 15 amino acids. Germline V lookup: CDR1 GTSNPN, CDR2 SVGIG (reference sequence). Trimming removed 0 bases from V and 14 bases from J; junction bases left unmatched: 15.

V gene TRBV6-1 combines with J gene TRBJ1-1; the D gene is possibly TRBD1 (5 bases). The germline CDR1 and CDR2 sequences are MNHNS and SASEGT. The CDR3 spans 17 residues. Trimming shortened V by 4 bases and J by 0 bases, and 18 bases separated the two germline ends. The CDR3 region has the DNA TGTGCCAGCAGTGGACAGACCCTGTGGGGCATGAACACTGAAGCTTTCTTT. Protein: CASSGQTLWGMNTEAFF.

This chain connects TRBV14 to TRBJ2-1, with a possible D match to TRBD2 (7 bases). Trimming removed 0 bases from V and 3 bases from J, with 15 bases in between. The CDR3 consists of 17 residues. Germline V gene lookup returns CDR1 SGHDN and CDR2 FVKESK. The CDR3: CASSQDLSGEGYNEQFF. The CDR3 bases are TGTGCCAGCAGCCAAGATCTCTCAGGGGAGGGCTACAATGAGCAGTTCTTC.

The CDR3 reads CATSGGQKYSNQPQHF. In nucleotides, the CDR3 is TGTGCCACCAGCGGGGGACAGAAATATAGCAATCAGCCCCAGCATTTT. The chain employs TRBV15 and TRBJ1-5; TRBD1 matches at 7 bases. The CDR3 runs to 16 residues. V trimming: 5 bases; J trimming: 0 bases; junction bases outside the gene matches: 7. Germline values: CDR1 LNHNV, CDR2 YYDKDF (reference sequence).

This chain connects TRBV4-2 to TRBJ2-7; TRBD2 matches at 15 bases. V was clipped by 4 bases and J by 0 bases; unmatched bases: 10. Germline-derived CDR1 and CDR2 are LGHNA and YNFKEQ. The CDR3 covers 19 residues. The CDR3 loop reads CASSRQSGTSGGSSYEQYF. The CDR3 nucleotides are TGTGCCAGCAGCCGCCAATCCGGGACTAGCGGGGGGAGCTCCTACGAGCAGTACTTC.

This rearrangement joins TRBV13 to TRBJ2-3; 12 bases are shared with TRBD2. V lost 5 bases, J lost 2 bases, and 11 bases stayed unmatched. There are 18 residues in the CDR3. Germline loops: CDR1 PRHDT, CDR2 FYEKMQ (reference sequence). CDR3 coding DNA: TGTGCCAGCAGCCTCCTGACTAGCGGGAGAATTAACACAGATACGCAGTATTTT. This encodes CASSLLTSGRINTDTQYF.

This chain connects TRBV4-1 to TRBJ2-3, with TRBD2 matching over 10 bases. The V gene end was trimmed by 0 bases and the J gene end by 5 bases; junction bases not matched to a gene: 5. The CDR3 has 16 amino acids. Germline lookup yields CDR1 MGHRA and CDR2 YSYEKL. CDR3 nucleotide sequence: TGCGCCAGCAGCCAAGATCCCAGCGGGGGGGTAGATACGCAGTATTTT. Its translation is CASSQDPSGGVDTQYF.

This clone was detected once. The chain is built from TRBV18 and TRBJ1-1, with D possibly matching TRBD1 (5 bases). The germline V gene encodes CDR1 KGHSH and CDR2 LQKENI. V dropped 2 bases and J dropped 7 bases, with 14 bases sitting between them. The CDR3 spans 14 residues. The CDR3 sequence is CASSPGTGLYEAFF. The CDR3 DNA is TGTGCCAGCTCACCAGGTACAGGTCTATATGAAGCTTTCTTT. The whole variable domain, filled in from reference TRBV18 and TRBJ1-1, reads NAGVMQNPRHLVRRRGQEARLRCSPMKGHSHVYWYRQLPEEGLKFMVYLQKENIIDESGMPKERFSAEFPKEGPSILRIQQVVRGDSAAYFCASSPGTGLYEAFFGQGTRLTVV.

DNA for the CDR3: TGTGCCAGCAGCGTAGACCTAGCGCCAACCTACGAGCAGTACTTC. Residues: CASSVDLAPTYEQYF. The chain carries TRBV9 and TRBJ2-7; tentatively, D is TRBD2 (6 bases). V shed 0 bases and J shed 2 bases, with 12 bases lying between them. Germline V gene lookup returns CDR1 SGDLS and CDR2 YYNGEE. The CDR3 is 15 residues long.

This clone was seen just once. The chain joins TRBV6-6 to TRBJ1-2; 8 nucleotides agree with TRBD1. V was clipped by 5 bases and J by 4 bases; unmatched bases: 3. The CDR3 has 13 residues. The germline V gene has CDR1 MNHNY and CDR2 SVGAGI (reference sequence). DNA for the CDR3: TGTGCCAGCAGTCCGGGACAGGTCTATGGCTACACCTTC. Translating it yields CASSPGQVYGYTF.

The genes are TRBV7-9 and TRBJ2-5, with 8 bases that match TRBD1. CDR1 and CDR2 (germline): SEHNR, FQNEAQ (reference sequence). V lost 5 bases to trimming and J lost 1 base; unmatched junction nucleotides: 3. There are 14 residues in the CDR3. CDR3 sequence (DNA): TGTGCCAGCAGCCTGGACAGGGCCCAAGAGACCCAGTACTTC. Its protein is CASSLDRAQETQYF.

This chain uses TRBV6-5 with TRBJ2-1; TRBD1 matches at 9 bases. The CDR3 is 15 residues long. V was clipped by 5 bases and J by 8 bases; unmatched bases: 10. Germline CDR1 is MNHEY and CDR2 is SVGAGI. Written as DNA, the CDR3 is TGTGCCAGCAGTAGTCCCGGGACAGGGATACATGAGCAGTTCTTC. It is translated as CASSSPGTGIHEQFF.

V gene TRBV5-5 combines with J gene TRBJ1-5; TRBD1 might be the D (5 bases). V was clipped by 3 bases and J by 6 bases, with 13 bases between them. CDR3 size: 14 residues. Germline-derived CDR1 and CDR2 are SGHKS and YYEKEE (reference sequence). CDR3 bases: TGTGCCAGCAGCTCAGAACAGGTTCGTCAGCCCCAGCATTTT. Translating gives CASSSEQVRQPQHF.

The V and J genes are TRBV5-1 and TRBJ1-2, with 10 bases that match TRBD1. The CDR3 sequence is 13 residues long. V trimming: 5 bases; J trimming: 3 bases; junction bases outside the gene matches: 1. From germline, CDR1 is SGHRS and CDR2 YFSETQ. The CDR3: CASRGTGDYGYTF. CDR3 coding DNA: TGCGCCAGCAGGGGGACAGGGGACTATGGCTACACCTTC.

The chain carries TRBV7-2 and TRBJ2-1; TRBD1 might be the D (6 bases). The CDR3 length is 13 residues. Trimming removed 10 bases at V and 0 bases at J, with 10 bases between. Germline CDR1 is SGHTA and CDR2 is FQGNSA. The CDR3 bases are TGTGCCAACAGGGTTAGCTCCTACAATGAGCAGTTCTTC. It codes for CANRVSSYNEQFF.

The gene calls are TRBV7-8 and TRBJ2-5; tentatively, D is TRBD2 (6 bases). CDR1 and CDR2 from the germline V gene are SGHVS and FQNEAQ. The V and J ends lost 5 bases and 3 bases respectively, with 16 bases between them. The CDR3 runs 15 residues. In DNA, the CDR3 is TGTGCCAGCAGCCCCCGAGGTAGCGGTAAAGAGACCCAGTACTTC. Translating it yields CASSPRGSGKETQYF. The variable domain in full, with the rest retrieved from reference TRBV7-8 and TRBJ2-5, is GAGVSQSPRYKVAKRGQDVALRCDPISGHVSLFWYQQALGQGPEFLTYFQNEAQLDKSGLPSDRFFAERPEGSVSTLKIQRTQQEDSAVYLCASSPRGSGKETQYFGPGTRLLVL.